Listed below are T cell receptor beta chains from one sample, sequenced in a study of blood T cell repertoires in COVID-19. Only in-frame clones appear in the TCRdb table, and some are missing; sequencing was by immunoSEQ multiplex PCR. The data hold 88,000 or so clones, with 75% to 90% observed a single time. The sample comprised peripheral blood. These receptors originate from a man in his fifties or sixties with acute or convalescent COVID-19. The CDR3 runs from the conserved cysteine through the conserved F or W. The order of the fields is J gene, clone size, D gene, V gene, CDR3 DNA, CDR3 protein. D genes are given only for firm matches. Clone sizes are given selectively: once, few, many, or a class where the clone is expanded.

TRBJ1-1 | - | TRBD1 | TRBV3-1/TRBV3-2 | TGTGCCAGCAGACCCAGGGGCCAGGGGGAAGAAGCTTTCTTT | CASRPRGQGEEAFF
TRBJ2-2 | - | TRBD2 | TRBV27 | TGTGCCAGCAGGGCTAGCGGGAGAAGTGGCGGGGAGCTGTTTTTT | CASRASGRSGGELFF
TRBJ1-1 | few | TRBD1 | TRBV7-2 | TGTGCCAGCAGCTGGGACAGGGGGAACACTGAAGCTTTCTTT | CASSWDRGNTEAFF
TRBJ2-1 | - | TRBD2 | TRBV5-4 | TGTGCCAGCAGCCTAGCGGGCCCGGGAGACGAGTTCTTC | CASSLAGPGDEFF
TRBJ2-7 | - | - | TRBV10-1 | TGCGCCAGCAGTGCTACAGGCCTCTACGAGCAGTACTTC | CASSATGLYEQYF
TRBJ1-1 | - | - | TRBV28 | TGTGCCAGCAGTTTATTTCAGGGGCGAAGTAACACTGAAGCTTTCTTT | CASSLFQGRSNTEAFF
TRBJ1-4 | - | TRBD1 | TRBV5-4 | TGTGCCAGCAGCTTGGGACTGGGACAGGGGGCTAATGAAAAACTGTTTTTT | CASSLGLGQGANEKLFF
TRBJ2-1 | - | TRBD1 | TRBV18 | TGTGCCAGCTCAGCCCGCCAGCAGGGGGCGGGCAATGAGCAGTTCTTC | CASSARQQGAGNEQFF
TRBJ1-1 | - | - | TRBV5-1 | TGCGCCAGCAGCTTGGCGGCAGGGGTGAACACTGAAGCTTTCTTT | CASSLAAGVNTEAFF
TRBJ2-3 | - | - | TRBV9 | TGTGCCAGCAGCTTCGCCGGGACTAGCACAGATACGCAGTATTTT | CASSFAGTSTDTQYF
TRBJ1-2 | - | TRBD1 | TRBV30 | TGTGCCTGGGTACAGGACAGGAACTATGGCTACACCTTC | CAWVQDRNYGYTF
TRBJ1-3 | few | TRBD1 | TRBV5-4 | TGTGCCAGCAGCGTGGACAGGGTTCTTGACACCATATATTTT | CASSVDRVLDTIYF
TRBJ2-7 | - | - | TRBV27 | TGTGCCAGCAGCCGGGACATCGTACCGACCTACGAGCAGTACTTC | CASSRDIVPTYEQYF
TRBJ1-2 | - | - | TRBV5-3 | TGTGCCAGAAGCTTGGATGAGCGCCCAACTAACTATGGCTACACCTTC | CARSLDERPTNYGYTF
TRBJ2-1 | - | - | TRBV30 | TGTGCCTGGAGTTTAGGTAGCGTAGTAAATGAGCAGTTCTTC | CAWSLGSVVNEQFF
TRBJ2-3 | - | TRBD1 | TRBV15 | TGTGCCACCAGCGGCGACGTGATGACGAGGGCGGACAGGGGGCTTTCTTTCACAGATACGCAGTATTTT | CATSGDVMTRADRGLSFTDTQYF
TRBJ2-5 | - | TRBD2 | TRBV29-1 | TGCAGCGTCCTGACTAGCGGGGGGGCCGGAGAGACCCAGTACTTC | CSVLTSGGAGETQYF
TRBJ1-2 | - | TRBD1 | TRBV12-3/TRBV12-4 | TGTGCCAGCAGTCCCGGACAGGGCAGTGGCTACACCTTC | CASSPGQGSGYTF
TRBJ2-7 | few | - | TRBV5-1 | TGCGCCAGCCACCCCGGGGGGCAACTGTCCTACGAGCAGTACTTC | CASHPGGQLSYEQYF
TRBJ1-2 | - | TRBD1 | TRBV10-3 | TGTGCCATCAGTGAGGGACAGGGGGCCAGTCGCTACACCTTC | CAISEGQGASRYTF
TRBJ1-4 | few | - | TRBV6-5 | TGTGCCAGCACTACCGTGACAGGTCGGGGAGAAAAACTGTTTTTT | CASTTVTGRGEKLFF
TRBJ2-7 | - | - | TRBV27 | TGTGCCAGCAGTTCGGACAAATCCTACGAGCAGTACTTC | CASSSDKSYEQYF
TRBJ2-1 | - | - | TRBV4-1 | TGCGCCAGCAGCCGACCTGCGGGACAGAATTACAATGAGCAGTTCTTC | CASSRPAGQNYNEQFF
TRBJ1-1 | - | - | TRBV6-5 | TGTGCCAGCAGTTACTCGGGAGGGATGAACACTGAAGCTTTCTTT | CASSYSGGMNTEAFF
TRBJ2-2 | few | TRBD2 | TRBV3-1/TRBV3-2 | TGTGCCAGCAGCCGAGCGGGAGACACCGGGGAGCTGTTTTTT | CASSRAGDTGELFF
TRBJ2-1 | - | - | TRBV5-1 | TGCGCCAGCAGCGAAGGGGATTACAATGAGCAGTTCTTC | CASSEGDYNEQFF
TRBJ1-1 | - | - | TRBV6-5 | TGTGCCAGCAGTTACTCGGGGGAGGCCACTGAAGCTTTCTTT | CASSYSGEATEAFF
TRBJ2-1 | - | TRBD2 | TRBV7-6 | TGTGCCAGCAGCCATACTAGCGGGAGGACCCATGAGCAGTTCTTC | CASSHTSGRTHEQFF
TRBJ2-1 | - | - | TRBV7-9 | TGTGCCAGCAGCCCCACGGAGGGGACCCGGCAGTTCTTC | CASSPTEGTRQFF
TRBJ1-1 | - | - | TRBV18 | TGTGCCAGCTCACCACCAGGGGCGAACACTGAAGCTTTCTTT | CASSPPGANTEAFF